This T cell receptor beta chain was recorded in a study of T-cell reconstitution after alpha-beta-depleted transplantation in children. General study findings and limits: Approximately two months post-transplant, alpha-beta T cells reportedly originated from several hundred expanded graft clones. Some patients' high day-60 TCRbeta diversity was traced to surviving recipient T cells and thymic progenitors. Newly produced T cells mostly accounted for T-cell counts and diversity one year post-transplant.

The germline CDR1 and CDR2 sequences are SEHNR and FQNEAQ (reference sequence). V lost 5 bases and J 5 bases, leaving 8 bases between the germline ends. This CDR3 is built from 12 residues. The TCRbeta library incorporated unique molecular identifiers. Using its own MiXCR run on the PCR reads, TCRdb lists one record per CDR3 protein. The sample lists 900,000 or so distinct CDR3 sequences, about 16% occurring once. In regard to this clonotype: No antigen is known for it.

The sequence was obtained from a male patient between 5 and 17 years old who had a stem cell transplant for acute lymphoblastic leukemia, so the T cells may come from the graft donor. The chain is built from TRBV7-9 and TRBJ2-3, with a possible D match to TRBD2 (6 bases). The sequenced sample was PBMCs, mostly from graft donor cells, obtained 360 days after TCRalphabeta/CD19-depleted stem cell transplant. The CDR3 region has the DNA TGTGCCAGCAGCGCCGGGGGAGATACGCAGTATTTT. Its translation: CASSAGGDTQYF.